Listed below are T cell receptor beta chains from one sample, sequenced in a study of control samples from healthy donors and cancer patients. TCRdb keeps only in-frame clones here, not all; method: immunoSEQ multiplex PCR. The sample has roughly 220,000 clones; around 94% are singletons. The sequencing sample was made of blood. These receptor sequences come from a man in his forties or fifties in good health. Each CDR3 is given with its conserved first and last residue. Each record gives: V gene, J gene, clone size, CDR3 protein. Size is omitted from some rows. Given values are once, few, many or a class for expanded clones.

TRBV5-6,TRBJ2-1,once,CASSLGRGGSSYNEQFF
TRBV5-1,TRBJ1-2,NA,CASSLGQENGYTF
TRBV28,TRBJ2-5,NA,CASSETGAQETQYF
TRBV5-1,TRBJ2-7,NA,CASSILAGRSYEQYF
TRBV15,TRBJ1-6,NA,CATSRPLPGASPSPLHF
TRBV6-5,TRBJ1-4,NA,CASSKGQGVEKLFF
TRBV6-5,TRBJ1-1,NA,CASLPLEGARTEAFF
TRBV25-1,TRBJ1-2,NA,CASSEGLGSYTF
TRBV6-5,TRBJ2-2,once,CASSQTGITGELFF
TRBV4-2,TRBJ1-1,NA,CASSPQYNTEAFF
TRBV7-2,TRBJ1-2,NA,CASSIQVDSHGYTF
TRBV10-3,TRBJ2-5,NA,CAISEGGGEETQYF
TRBV28,TRBJ1-2,NA,CASSLAALYGYTF
TRBV27,TRBJ2-7,NA,CASSFRQIAYEQYF
TRBV28,TRBJ2-3,NA,CASRTTAGSTDTQYF
TRBV7-2,TRBJ1-1,NA,CASSDRRSGGWTEAFF
TRBV10-3,TRBJ1-1,NA,CAITGDSTEAFF
TRBV19,TRBJ2-3,once,CASSITGISGGDSTQYF
TRBV5-1,TRBJ1-6,NA,CASTALGDNSPLHF
TRBV7-8,TRBJ2-1,NA,CASSLDGGPYNEQFF
TRBV28,TRBJ2-1,NA,CASSPNYEQFF
TRBV27,TRBJ1-4,NA,CASSPRPPAQTTNEKLFF
TRBV10-3,TRBJ2-6,once,CAISGSGTGANVLTF
TRBV6-5,TRBJ1-2,once,CASSYGVGGIYGYTF
TRBV6-2/TRBV6-3,TRBJ2-5,NA,CASSYPLAGEETQYF
TRBV7-9,TRBJ1-1,NA,CASRLGVGTEAFF
TRBV30,TRBJ2-1,NA,CAWSVWDRGYNEQFF
TRBV4-2,TRBJ1-1,NA,CASSQPDGGLNTEAFF
TRBV7-9,TRBJ1-1,NA,CASSLYRGRDTEAFF
TRBV6-5,TRBJ2-3,NA,CASNWEVTDTQYF
TRBV10-1,TRBJ1-6,NA,CASVQIRSYNSPLHF
TRBV7-9,TRBJ2-2,once,CASRRLSGGETGELFF
TRBV14,TRBJ2-1,NA,CASSNRDRLTSEQFF
TRBV3-1/TRBV3-2,TRBJ2-5,NA,CASSQEALPRETQYF
TRBV4-3,TRBJ1-2,NA,CASSQEGRGPSSGYTF
TRBV7-8,TRBJ1-1,NA,CASSLSEGHTEAFF
TRBV2,TRBJ2-3,NA,CAGGSTDTQYF
TRBV18,TRBJ1-5,NA,CASSPLEGPNQPQHF
TRBV19,TRBJ1-3,NA,CASYAPRARSGNTIYF
TRBV18,TRBJ1-4,NA,CASSPNREGLNEKLFF
TRBV7-2,TRBJ2-4,NA,CASSPDTNIQYF
TRBV27,TRBJ1-6,NA,CASFVIGTIYSPLHF
TRBV30,TRBJ2-1,NA,CAWSISGTSYNEQFF
TRBV18,TRBJ2-7,NA,CASSLTGVSLEEQYF
TRBV6-1,TRBJ1-2,NA,CASSEEIGANYGYTF
TRBV5-1,TRBJ1-1,NA,CASSLVEGLAEAFF